Given below is one T cell receptor (beta chain) in context. As yet, its antigen is unknown. Only healthy Caucasians were enrolled as donors. The data were taken from a study of identical twins. Study-wide results and limits: Invariant MAIT and iNKT cells could partly confound zero-insertion analyses. Where out-of-frame alpha sequences were twin-shared, they showed excess low generation probability.

A universal primer site came from template switching; cDNA carried unique molecular identifiers. TCRdb passed the 5' RACE reads through MiXCR, listing each CDR3 protein once. The profile shows around 1.7 million distinct CDR3 sequences, about 31% of them singletons. Sequencing was done on a sample of cord blood. The clonotype comes from a newborn girl in good health.

The DNA for the CDR3 is TGTGCCAGCAGCCCGACTTCAGGGGGTGTTTATGGCTACACCTTC. Amino acid sequence: CASSPTSGGVYGYTF. The V and J genes are TRBV7-2 and TRBJ1-2; 7 bases are a match to TRBD1. The V gene's germline CDR1 is SGHTA and CDR2 FQGNSA. V was clipped by 5 bases and J by 5 bases; unmatched bases: 11. This CDR3 contains 15 residues.